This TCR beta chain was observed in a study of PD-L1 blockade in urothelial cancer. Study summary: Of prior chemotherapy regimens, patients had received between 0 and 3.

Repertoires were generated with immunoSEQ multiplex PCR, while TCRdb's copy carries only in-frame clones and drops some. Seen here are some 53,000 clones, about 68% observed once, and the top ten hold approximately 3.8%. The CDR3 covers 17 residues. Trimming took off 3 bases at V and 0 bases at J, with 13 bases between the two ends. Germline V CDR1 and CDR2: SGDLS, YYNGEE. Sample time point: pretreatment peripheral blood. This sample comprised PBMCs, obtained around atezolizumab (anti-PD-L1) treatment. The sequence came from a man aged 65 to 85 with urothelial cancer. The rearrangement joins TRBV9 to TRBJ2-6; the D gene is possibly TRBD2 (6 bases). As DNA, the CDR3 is TGTGCCAGCAGCGAAGAGGGACTGATCTCTGGGGCCAACGTCCTGACTTTC. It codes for CASSEEGLISGANVLTF.